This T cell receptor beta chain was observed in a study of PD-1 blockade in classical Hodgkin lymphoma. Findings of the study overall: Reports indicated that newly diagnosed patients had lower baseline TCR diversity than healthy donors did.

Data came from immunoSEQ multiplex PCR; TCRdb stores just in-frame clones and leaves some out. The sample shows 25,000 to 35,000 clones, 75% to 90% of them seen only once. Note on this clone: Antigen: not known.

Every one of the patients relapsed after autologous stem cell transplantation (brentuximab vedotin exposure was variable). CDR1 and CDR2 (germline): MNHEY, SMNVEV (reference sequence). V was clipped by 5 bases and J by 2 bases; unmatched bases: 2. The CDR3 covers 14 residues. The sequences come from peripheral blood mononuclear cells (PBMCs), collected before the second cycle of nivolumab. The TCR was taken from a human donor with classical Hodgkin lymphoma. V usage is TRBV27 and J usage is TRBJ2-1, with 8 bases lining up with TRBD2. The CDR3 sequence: CASSIAGTYNEQFF. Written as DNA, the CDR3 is TGTGCCAGCAGTATAGCGGGAACCTACAATGAGCAGTTCTTC.